A single sample is the source of the 18 T cell receptor beta chains below, sequenced in a study of blood T cell repertoires in COVID-19. Assay used: immunoSEQ multiplex PCR; TCRdb lists only in-frame clones, some missing. The sample includes 200,000 or so clones, more than 70% of them seen just once. Sequenced sample: peripheral blood. Receptors originate from a woman in her thirties or forties who had recovered from COVID-19.

The rearrangement uses TRBV25-1 and TRBJ2-3; TRBD2 matches 10 bases. Germline lookup yields CDR1 MGHDK and CDR2 SYGVNS. The CDR3 runs to 15 residues. V shed 3 bases and J 5 bases; nucleotides not matched to a gene: 5. CDR3 DNA: TGTGCCAGCAGTGACCCTAGCGGGAGTATAGATACGCAGTATTTT. Its translation is CASSDPSGSIDTQYF.

The J gene is TRBJ2-7, the V gene TRBV20-1; D remains unclear. The V and J ends lost 3 bases and 6 bases respectively, with 9 bases between them. The CDR3 runs 11 residues. Germline V gene lookup returns CDR1 DFQATT and CDR2 SNEGSKA (reference sequence). Here the CDR3 DNA reads TGCAGTGCTAGTCCAGCGTTCGAGCAGTACTTC. It specifies CSASPAFEQYF.

V usage is TRBV19 and J usage is TRBJ1-3; D remains ambiguous. V lost 4 bases to trimming and J lost 0 bases, with 10 bases between them. The CDR3 is 15 residues long. CDR1 and CDR2 from the germline V gene are LNHDA and SQIVND (reference sequence). For the CDR3, the DNA is TGTGCCAGTAGTACCAGCGGCGGCTCTGGAAACACCATATATTTT. Its protein is CASSTSGGSGNTIYF. The complete variable domain, with remaining parts taken from reference TRBV19 and TRBJ1-3, reads DGGITQSPKYLFRKEGQNVTLSCEQNLNHDAMYWYRQDPGQGLRLIYYSQIVNDFQKGDIAEGYSVSREKKESFPLTVTSAQKNPTAFYLCASSTSGGSGNTIYFGEGSWLTVV.

The gene calls are TRBV4-2 and TRBJ2-7, with 9 bases identical to TRBD1. The CDR3 length is 13 residues. The trim removed 3 bases at V and 7 bases at J, leaving 4 bases unmatched. Looked up from germline, CDR1 is LGHNA and CDR2 is YNFKEQ. Here the CDR3 reads CASSQMTGGEQYF. The CDR3 DNA sequence: TGTGCCAGCAGCCAGATGACAGGGGGTGAGCAGTACTTC.

This clone was counted a single time. The chain has TRBV19 and TRBJ1-4, with TRBD1 matching 8 bases. Trimming cost V 9 bases and J 6 bases; bases outside gene matches: 9. The CDR3 length is 14 residues. Germline lookup yields CDR1 LNHDA and CDR2 SQIVND (reference sequence). The CDR3 loop reads CASRFPGGDEKLFF. DNA of the CDR3: TGTGCCAGCCGATTCCCAGGGGGCGATGAAAAACTGTTTTTT. Using reference TRBV19 and TRBJ1-4 for the parts outside the CDR3, the full variable domain is DGGITQSPKYLFRKEGQNVTLSCEQNLNHDAMYWYRQDPGQGLRLIYYSQIVNDFQKGDIAEGYSVSREKKESFPLTVTSAQKNPTAFYLCASRFPGGDEKLFFGSGTQLSVL.

The V call is TRBV5-1, the J call TRBJ1-1; D is undetermined. CDR1 is SGHRS and CDR2 is YFSETQ in the germline V gene. CDR3 size: 14 residues. Trimming removed 0 bases at V and 11 bases at J, with 17 bases between. The CDR3 DNA reads TGCGCCAGCAGCTTGGCCCCCGGCGGAGGTGACGCTTTCTTT. Translated, it gives CASSLAPGGGDAFF.

This chain links TRBV3-1 (or the pseudogene TRBV3-2) with TRBJ1-2; possibly TRBD1 for D (5 bases). Trimming cost V 7 bases and J 4 bases, with 19 bases left between them. CDR3 length equals 15 residues. Germline CDR1 LGHDT, CDR2 YNNKEL (reference sequence). Written as DNA, the CDR3 is TGTGCCAGCACCGATTCGACAGTTCCCTCCTATGGCTACACCTTC. Encoded protein: CASTDSTVPSYGYTF.

This chain links TRBV5-1 with TRBJ2-5; 12 bases align to TRBD2. The CDR3 is made up of 17 amino acids. J lost 0 bases, V lost 0 bases, and 3 bases had no gene match. CDR1 is SGHRS and CDR2 is YFSETQ in the germline V gene. CDR3 region: CASSLVRTSGDQETQYF. The CDR3 nucleotides are TGCGCCAGCAGCTTGGTCAGGACTAGCGGGGACCAAGAGACCCAGTACTTC.

The chain is built from TRBV28 and TRBJ2-5; 7 bases match TRBD1. Germline values: CDR1 MDHEN, CDR2 SYDVKM. This CDR3 is built from 16 residues. V trimming: 7 bases; J trimming: 5 bases; junction bases outside the gene matches: 16. The CDR3 DNA follows: TGTGCCAGCACTACCCAGGGGGTTATTCTAGGGGAGACCCAGTACTTC. This sequence encodes CASTTQGVILGETQYF.

The CDR3 here is CASSFDRAGGQPQHF. CDR3 coding DNA: TGTGCCAGCAGCTTCGACAGGGCCGGGGGTCAGCCCCAGCATTTT. V gene TRBV6-5 combines with J gene TRBJ1-5; TRBD1 matches 7 bases. CDR1 MNHEY and CDR2 SVGAGI come from the germline V gene. J lost 6 bases, V lost 6 bases, and 11 bases had no gene match. CDR3 length equals 15 residues.

The chain uses TRBV18 and TRBJ2-5, with 8 bases lining up with TRBD1. The V gene end was trimmed by 8 bases and the J gene end by 2 bases; junction bases not matched to a gene: 4. This CDR3 comprises 13 residues. Germline values: CDR1 KGHSH, CDR2 LQKENI. CDR3 sequence (DNA): TGTGCCAGCCACAGACAGGGGCAAGAGACCCAGTACTTC. Protein product: CASHRQGQETQYF. Variable domain in full (rest from reference TRBV18 and TRBJ2-5): NAGVMQNPRHLVRRRGQEARLRCSPMKGHSHVYWYRQLPEEGLKFMVYLQKENIIDESGMPKERFSAEFPKEGPSILRIQQVVRGDSAAYFCASHRQGQETQYFGPGTRLLVL.

The chain employs TRBV30 and TRBJ1-1; the D gene is possibly TRBD1 (5 bases). Germline CDR1 and CDR2: GTSNPN and SVGIG (reference sequence). With 7 bases removed from V and 0 bases from J, the gap between germline ends came to 15 bases. The CDR3 runs 14 residues. The CDR3 region is CAYSTVIMNTEAFF. CDR3 nucleotides: TGTGCCTACTCGACAGTTATCATGAACACTGAAGCTTTCTTT. Full variable domain (outside the CDR3, taken from reference TRBV30 and TRBJ1-1): SQTIHQWPATLVQPVGSPLSLECTVEGTSNPNLYWYRQAAGRGLQLLFYSVGIGQISSEVPQNLSASRPQDRQFILSSKKLLLSDSGFYLCAYSTVIMNTEAFFGQGTRLTVV.

V is TRBV5-6 and J is TRBJ2-5, with a weak D call TRBD2 (6 bases). The CDR3 loop spans 16 amino acids. Germline CDR1 and CDR2: SGHDT and YYEEEE. Trimming removed 3 bases from V and 4 bases from J, with 19 bases in between. The CDR3 sequence: CASSSTTSSPGETQYF. Written as DNA, the CDR3 is TGTGCCAGCAGCTCCACGACTAGTTCGCCGGGAGAGACCCAGTACTTC. The variable domain in full, with the rest retrieved from reference TRBV5-6 and TRBJ2-5, is DAGVTQSPTHLIKTRGQQVTLRCSPKSGHDTVSWYQQALGQGPQFIFQYYEEEERQRGNFPDRFSGHQFPNYSSELNVNALLLGDSALYLCASSSTTSSPGETQYFGPGTRLLVL.

The V gene is TRBV9, the J gene TRBJ2-7; D remains ambiguous. The CDR3 totals 14 residues. Germline V gene lookup returns CDR1 SGDLS and CDR2 YYNGEE. The V and J ends lost 2 bases and 2 bases respectively, with 11 bases between them. CDR3 region: CASSVSDGAYEQYF. Written as DNA, the CDR3 is TGTGCCAGCAGCGTCAGCGACGGAGCCTACGAGCAGTACTTC.

The V gene is TRBV4-3, the J gene TRBJ1-2; the D gene is possibly TRBD1 (5 bases). The V end was cut by 3 bases, the J end by 2 bases, with 16 bases between. Germline values: CDR1 LGHNA, CDR2 YSLEER. This CDR3 comprises 16 residues. This chain's CDR3 is CASSQEGRGLNYGYTF. CDR3 nucleotide sequence: TGCGCCAGCAGCCAGGAGGGGCGGGGGTTAAACTATGGCTACACCTTC.

V and J are TRBV14 and TRBJ2-1; 8 bases align to TRBD2. Trimming at V came to 4 bases and at J to 5 bases, leaving 10 bases not matched to a gene. This CDR3 is built from 16 residues. Per germline, CDR1 SGHDN and CDR2 FVKESK. CDR3 in amino acids: CASSRLTSAVNNEQFF. The CDR3 region has the DNA TGTGCCAGCAGCCGGCTGACTAGCGCGGTAAACAATGAGCAGTTCTTC.

The sample holds one count of this clone. The rearrangement joins TRBV5-1 to TRBJ1-1; D gene unclear. Trimming removed 6 bases at V and 0 bases at J, with 12 bases between. Germline V gives CDR1 SGHRS, CDR2 YFSETQ. The CDR3 runs 14 residues. Here the CDR3 DNA reads TGCGCCAGCACCCTTGACAACATGAACACTGAAGCTTTCTTT. Amino acid sequence: CASTLDNMNTEAFF. Using reference TRBV5-1 and TRBJ1-1 for the parts outside the CDR3, the full variable domain is KAGVTQTPRYLIKTRGQQVTLSCSPISGHRSVSWYQQTPGQGLQFLFEYFSETQRNKGNFPGRFSGRQFSNSRSEMNVSTLELGDSALYLCASTLDNMNTEAFFGQGTRLTVV.

The V call is TRBV5-4, the J call TRBJ2-7, with TRBD2 identical over 8 bases. V dropped 4 bases and J dropped 4; count of bases not matched to a gene: 13. Germline-derived CDR1 and CDR2 are SGHNT and YYREEE (reference sequence). The CDR3 spans 16 residues. CDR3 in amino acids: CASSDSGRRSRYEQYF. DNA of the CDR3: TGTGCCAGCAGCGACAGCGGGAGAAGGAGTCGGTACGAGCAGTACTTC.